This is a list of T cell receptor beta chains from one sample in a study of TIL therapy for anti-PD-1-resistant metastatic lung cancer. The protocol was immunoSEQ multiplex PCR, while the TCRdb copy is restricted to in-frame clones and leaves out a portion. The sample includes some 57,000 clones, 80% to 90% of them seen just once. The source was blood, collected at baseline. The receptors stem from a person aged 25 to 80 with non-small cell lung cancer. Both conserved end residues are part of each CDR3. D genes are given only for firm matches. Expanded clones get a size class; other rows say once, few or many, or leave the size out.

d_gene	v_gene	abundance	j_gene	CDR3aa	CDR3nt
.	TRBV12-3/TRBV12-4	.	TRBJ2-7	CASSLLGGYEQYF	TGTGCCAGCAGTTTATTAGGGGGGTACGAGCAGTACTTC
.	TRBV2	.	TRBJ1-1	CASSPGHKNTEAFF	TGTGCCAGCAGTCCCGGCCACAAGAACACTGAAGCTTTCTTT
.	TRBV24-1	once	TRBJ2-3	CATSDSLVSDTQYF	TGTGCCACCAGTGATTCGTTGGTATCAGATACGCAGTATTTT
.	TRBV7-9	.	TRBJ2-7	CASGQGSLLSYEQYF	TGTGCCAGCGGCCAAGGGTCCCTCTTATCCTACGAGCAGTACTTC
.	TRBV5-1	.	TRBJ2-5	CASSFDMTTPYF	TGCGCCAGCAGCTTTGACATGACCACCCCGTACTTC
.	TRBV5-4	.	TRBJ2-3	CASSLEASGTDTQYF	TGTGCCAGCAGCCTGGAGGCTAGCGGCACAGATACGCAGTATTTT
.	TRBV12-3/TRBV12-4	.	TRBJ1-6	CASQGSYNSPLHF	TGTGCCAGTCAGGGGTCCTATAATTCACCCCTCCACTTT
.	TRBV5-8	.	TRBJ1-4	CASSLVGATNEKLFF	TGTGCCAGCAGCTTGGTTGGGGCAACTAATGAAAAACTGTTTTTT
TRBD2	TRBV4-1	.	TRBJ2-7	CASSQEITSGTYEQYF	TGCGCCAGCAGCCAAGAGATTACTAGCGGAACCTACGAGCAGTACTTC
.	TRBV5-1	.	TRBJ1-3	CASSLLGLGSGNTIYF	TGCGCCAGCAGCTTGTTGGGTTTGGGATCCGGAAACACCATATATTTT
.	TRBV6-1	.	TRBJ2-7	CASSEGSSYEQYF	TGTGCCAGCAGTGAGGGCAGCTCCTACGAGCAGTACTTC
.	TRBV10-3	.	TRBJ1-1	CAIRPPSLSTEAFF	TGTGCCATCAGACCTCCAAGCCTGAGCACTGAAGCTTTCTTT
.	TRBV7-9	.	TRBJ2-3	CASSAPGGGRQDPPDTQYF	TGTGCCAGCAGCGCCCCAGGGGGGGGGCGGCAGGACCCCCCAGATACGCAGTATTTT
TRBD2	TRBV14	.	TRBJ2-1	CASSQLTSGSYNEQFF	TGTGCCAGCAGCCAGCTGACTAGCGGTTCCTACAATGAGCAGTTCTTC
.	TRBV3-1/TRBV3-2	.	TRBJ2-1	CASSSPGTLNEQFF	TGTGCCAGCAGCTCTCCGGGGACCCTTAATGAGCAGTTCTTC
TRBD1	TRBV5-6	.	TRBJ1-5	CASSTDRAGQPQHF	TGTGCCAGCAGTACCGACAGGGCGGGACAGCCCCAGCATTTT
TRBD2	TRBV2	.	TRBJ2-1	CATRTSGDNEQFF	TGTGCCACAAGGACTAGCGGGGACAATGAGCAGTTCTTC
TRBD1	TRBV28	.	TRBJ2-1	CASSASSGGVYNEQFF	TGTGCCAGCAGTGCGTCATCAGGGGGCGTTTACAATGAGCAGTTCTTC
.	TRBV19	once	TRBJ2-7	CASSIGGEEQYF	TGTGCCAGTAGTATAGGTGGGGAGGAGCAGTACTTC
TRBD2	TRBV7-8	.	TRBJ2-1	CASSTPGLAAANEQFF	TGTGCCAGCAGCACCCCGGGACTAGCGGCCGCCAATGAGCAGTTCTTC
TRBD1	TRBV19	.	TRBJ2-1	CASSTSGQGVNEQFF	TGTGCCAGTAGTACCTCGGGGCAGGGGGTTAATGAGCAGTTCTTC
TRBD1	TRBV27	.	TRBJ2-4	CASSSLTGAPNIQYF	TGTGCCAGCAGTTCGTTGACAGGGGCCCCAAACATTCAGTACTTC
.	TRBV3-1/TRBV3-2	.	TRBJ2-4	CASSQGGYIQYF	TGTGCCAGCAGCCAAGGGGGGTACATTCAGTACTTC
.	TRBV30	.	TRBJ2-2	CAWSWQGNTGELFF	TGTGCCTGGAGTTGGCAGGGGAACACCGGGGAGCTGTTTTTT
.	TRBV9	.	TRBJ2-4	CASSAQTGLAKNIQYF	TGTGCCAGCAGCGCCCAGACAGGACTAGCCAAAAACATTCAGTACTTC
TRBD2	TRBV29-1	.	TRBJ2-2	CSVGLAGGGELFF	TGCAGCGTGGGACTAGCGGGAGGCGGGGAGCTGTTTTTT
.	TRBV19	.	TRBJ1-1	CASSLGREAFF	TGTGCCAGTAGTTTGGGCCGGGAAGCTTTCTTT
.	TRBV7-6	.	TRBJ2-3	CASSFLQGKRDTQYF	TGTGCCAGCAGCTTCTTACAGGGAAAGAGGGATACGCAGTATTTT
TRBD2	TRBV9	.	TRBJ2-3	CASSPRLAGLSTDTQYF	TGTGCCAGCAGCCCAAGACTAGCGGGGTTGAGCACAGATACGCAGTATTTT
TRBD2	TRBV3-1/TRBV3-2	.	TRBJ2-3	CASSQEWIGTSGRASDTQYF	TGTGCCAGCAGCCAAGAATGGATCGGGACTAGCGGGAGGGCCTCAGATACGCAGTATTTT
.	TRBV10-2	once	TRBJ1-1	CASNHYRVVKPSTEAFF	TGCGCCAGCAACCATTACAGGGTAGTGAAGCCAAGCACTGAAGCTTTCTTT
.	TRBV18	once	TRBJ1-1	CASSRLEGTEAFF	TGTGCCAGCTCGCGACTGGAGGGAACTGAAGCTTTCTTT
.	TRBV19	.	TRBJ2-6	CASSARAGANVLTF	TGTGCCAGTAGTGCTCGAGCTGGGGCCAACGTCCTGACTTTC